These T cell receptor beta chains were read from a single sample in a study of patients and donors after allogeneic stem cell transplantation. Using its own MiXCR run on the RT-PCR reads, TCRdb lists one record per CDR3 protein. The sample lists about a million distinct CDR3 sequences; roughly 18% were seen once. The sequenced sample was blood, either unsorted or a sorted T cell fraction (not recorded which). These receptors all stem from a human donor who was either an allogeneic HSCT recipient or a stem cell or donor lymphocyte infusion donor (not recorded which). It is not recorded whose cells these are; they may come from a transplant donor. The CDR3 runs from the conserved cysteine through the conserved F or W.

v_call	j_call	cdr3_aa
TRBV27	TRBJ1-2	CASSDARGPDGYTF
TRBV12-3/TRBV12-4	TRBJ2-1	CASTFGSSSYNEQFF
TRBV12-3/TRBV12-4	TRBJ2-2	CASNTGGGPGELFF
TRBV5-5	TRBJ2-7	CASSLSPTELTYEQYF
TRBV6-2/TRBV6-3	TRBJ2-7	CASKNAGLAVYEQYF
TRBV20-1	TRBJ2-2	CSAREPGKSNGELFF
TRBV7-3	TRBJ1-1	CASSLTGAYTEAFF
TRBV6-2/TRBV6-3	TRBJ2-6	CASSHRVSGANVLTF
TRBV3-1	TRBJ1-3	CAPGGQGTICGNTIYF
TRBV20-1	TRBJ1-4	CSARDRRGSEKLFF
TRBV10-3	TRBJ1-6	CAITTEPNSPLHF
TRBV27	TRBJ2-2	CASSLLTGLTGELFF